This TCR beta chain was observed in a study of immune heterogeneity within non-small cell lung tumors. Study observations and caveats: Locally, T-cell clonality showed a moderate but significant correlation with tumor mutational burden measured at the same site (R 0.3 to 0.4). Largely, high-frequency T-cell receptor beta clonotypes differed from one individual patient to another.

TCR beta CDR3 was amplified by multiplex PCR using 32 V and 13 J primers. TCRdb redid the calling of the multiplex PCR reads with MiXCR, one entry per CDR3 protein. The top ten hold under 4.5% of the sample, which has some 11,000 distinct CDR3 sequences, more than 15% seen once. By share, this clonotype counts as medium-sized. Its antigen remains unknown. Per sample, 600 ng of bulk tumor genomic DNA was the template used. Widely spaced biopsies, several per primary tumor, were obtained at surgery. Enrolled individuals presented with untreated, newly diagnosed non-small cell lung cancer and received curative surgery. The V gene lost 5 bases and the J gene lost 9 bases, with 26 bases spanning the gap. This CDR3 has 16 amino acids. Per germline, CDR1 LGHDT and CDR2 YNNKEL (reference sequence).

The sequencing sample was made of lung tumor tissue. The chain joins TRBV3-1 to TRBJ2-7, with D unresolved. The source is a man between 60 and 75 years old with non-small cell lung cancer. CDR3 protein: CASSRAPTYSATRQYF. Here the CDR3 DNA reads TGTGCCAGCAGCAGGGCCCCTACCTATTCAGCTACGAGGCAGTACTTC.